This T cell receptor beta chain was captured by sequencing in a study of shared clonotypes between healthy human individuals. On the study more broadly: Those who served as donors were two women and a few men between the ages of 18 and 49.

Data came from immunoSEQ multiplex PCR; TCRdb stores just in-frame clones and leaves some out. The table includes a few million clones, 85% to 95% detected once. This clone appeared a single time. The sequenced sample consisted of naive CD4+ T cells from PBMCs. The subset here: CD45RA+ positively selected. This TCR came from a man aged 18-30 years in good health. Some clones in this sample may be carry-over from other donors' samples.

The CDR3 loop is CSAYRGTEAFF. CDR3 coding DNA: TGCAGCGCTTACAGGGGCACTGAAGCTTTCTTT. The rearrangement joins TRBV29-1 to TRBJ1-1; 7 bases are shared with TRBD1. Germline CDR1 and CDR2: SQVTM and ANQGSEA. The CDR3 sequence is 11 residues long. Trimming cost V 7 bases and J 4 bases; bases outside gene matches: 3.